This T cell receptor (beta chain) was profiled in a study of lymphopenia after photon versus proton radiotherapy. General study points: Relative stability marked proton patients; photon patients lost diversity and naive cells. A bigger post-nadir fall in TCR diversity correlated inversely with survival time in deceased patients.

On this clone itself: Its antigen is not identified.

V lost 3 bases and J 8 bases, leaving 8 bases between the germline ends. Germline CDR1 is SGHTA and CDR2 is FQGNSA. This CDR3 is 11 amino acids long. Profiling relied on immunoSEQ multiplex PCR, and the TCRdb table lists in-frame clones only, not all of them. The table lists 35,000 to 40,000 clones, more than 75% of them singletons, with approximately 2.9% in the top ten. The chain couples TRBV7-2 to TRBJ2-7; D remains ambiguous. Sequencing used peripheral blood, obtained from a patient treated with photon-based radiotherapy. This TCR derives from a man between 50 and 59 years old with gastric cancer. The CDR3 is CASSFLSKQYF. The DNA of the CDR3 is TGTGCCAGCAGCTTTCTGTCGAAGCAGTACTTC.